The clone carrying this TCR beta chain was counted a few times. Its antigen is not known. Expressed TCRB transcripts were sequenced after all isolated RNA was converted to cDNA. Method: immunoSEQ multiplex PCR; TCRdb's copy keeps in-frame clones and lacks some. The table has some 150,000 clones, 13% seen once; the top ten hold less than 1.5%. The sample comes from a study of beta chain features in type 1 diabetes. The wider study: Cell yields, gender and age were comparable in patients and healthy donors. The examined sorted cells totaled around 100 million across samples.

Whole-study results and caveats: Among patients with Type 1 diabetes, TCRB CDR3s were moderately but significantly shorter in every one of the four CD4+ subsets. Lower insertion and higher deletion counts appeared at VDJ junctions in type 1 diabetes patients. Overrepresentation of cells with high TCR expression could result from cDNA sequencing.

The sequence came from a young man with type 1 diabetes. The sequencing input was central memory CD4+ T cells from blood.

CDR3 loop: CALGNRAGASYEQYF. The DNA for the CDR3 is TGTGCCTTAGGTAACCGGGCAGGGGCTTCCTACGAGCAGTACTTC. J is TRBJ2-7 and V is TRBV30; D is perhaps TRBD1 (6 bases). The CDR3 is 15 residues long. Germline CDR1 GTSNPN, CDR2 SVGIG (reference sequence). Trimming left V 7 bases short and J 1 base short, with 20 bases between.